This TCR beta chain was sequenced during a study of graft-versus-host responses after intestinal transplantation. CDR1 and CDR2 from the germline V gene are SGHDT and YYEEEE. V was trimmed by 0 bases and J by 6 bases, leaving 8 bases between them. This CDR3 region has 13 residues. Graft tissue processing released intraepithelial and lamina propria lymphocytes. TCRdb's copy holds only in-frame clones and misses some; the assay was immunoSEQ multiplex PCR. The repertoire consists of more than 12,000 clones, with about two thirds occurring once and the leading ten covering roughly 25%. The chain has TRBV5-6 and TRBJ2-3; D possibly corresponds to TRBD2 (5 bases). The clonotype was recovered from a human patient who received an intestinal transplant, so some T cells may come from the graft donor. Sample: ileum tissue, taken just over 700 days after intestinal transplantation. The CDR3 DNA is TGTGCCAGCAGCTTGGTCGGGGTGGATACGCAGTATTTT. Encoded protein: CASSLVGVDTQYF.